This TCR beta chain was sequenced in a study of human T cells and chemical hapten exposure. Described time point: patch test 3, about 24 weeks after DPC sensitization. As to treatment: therapeutic diphenylcyclopropenone sensitization with weekly scalp DPC. Authors' analysis steps: A per-sample median of about 95,000 TCRs was observed, with counts ranging from 23,224 to 690,600. A single record per CDR3 protein comes from TCRdb applying MiXCR to the RACE reads. The V and J calls shown here were made by TCRdb, not taken from the authors' results. In the table there are over 70,000 distinct CDR3 sequences, 9.5% to 13% of which are singletons. CDR3 size: 18 residues. Per germline, CDR1 MNHEY and CDR2 SVGEGT. V was pared by 2 bases and J by 5 bases, with 9 bases of the junction left unmatched. This clonotype was detected many times.

Sample: whole blood, taken in connection with sensitization to the hapten diphenylcyclopropenone (DPC). The sequence was collected from a woman aged 25 to 45 with alopecia areata. Some clones in this sample may be carry-over from other donors' samples. The V gene is TRBV6-2 or TRBV6-3, the J gene TRBJ2-2, with 12 nucleotides matching TRBD2. The CDR3 DNA reads TGTGCCAGCAGTTACCCGAGGGGACTAGCGGGTATAACCGGGGAGCTGTTTTTT. It is translated as CASSYPRGLAGITGELFF.